This paragraph reports one TCR beta chain. Its target is not known. The study drew the donors from its roughly 120-subject validation cohort, separate from the roughly 700-subject first cohort. The CDR3 consists of 15 residues. Trimming removed 7 bases from V and 6 bases from J; junction bases left unmatched: 10. Germline V gene data show CDR1 as LNHDA and CDR2 as SQIVND (reference sequence). The sample originates from a study of cytomegalovirus exposure and HLA in healthy donors. Whole-study findings and limits: The study labeled more than 150 TCR beta chains cytomegalovirus-associated. Usually a TCR sequence was rare, but some public TCRs were found in many donors. Clusters of TCRs from the first cohort tended to co-occur in the 100 to 150 validation repertoires (as a later analysis found).

The protocol was immunoSEQ multiplex PCR, while the TCRdb copy is restricted to in-frame clones and leaves out a portion. The table includes some 140,000 clones, just under 85% detected once. The sequence derives from a woman in her 30s in good health and CMV-seronegative. Sequenced input: PBMCs. This sequence joins TRBV19 and TRBJ2-1; TRBD2 matches 9 bases. CDR3 nucleotide sequence: TGTGCCAGTACCAGAAGGGGGCGGGGGGGCAATGAGCAGTTCTTC. Translating gives CASTRRGRGGNEQFF.